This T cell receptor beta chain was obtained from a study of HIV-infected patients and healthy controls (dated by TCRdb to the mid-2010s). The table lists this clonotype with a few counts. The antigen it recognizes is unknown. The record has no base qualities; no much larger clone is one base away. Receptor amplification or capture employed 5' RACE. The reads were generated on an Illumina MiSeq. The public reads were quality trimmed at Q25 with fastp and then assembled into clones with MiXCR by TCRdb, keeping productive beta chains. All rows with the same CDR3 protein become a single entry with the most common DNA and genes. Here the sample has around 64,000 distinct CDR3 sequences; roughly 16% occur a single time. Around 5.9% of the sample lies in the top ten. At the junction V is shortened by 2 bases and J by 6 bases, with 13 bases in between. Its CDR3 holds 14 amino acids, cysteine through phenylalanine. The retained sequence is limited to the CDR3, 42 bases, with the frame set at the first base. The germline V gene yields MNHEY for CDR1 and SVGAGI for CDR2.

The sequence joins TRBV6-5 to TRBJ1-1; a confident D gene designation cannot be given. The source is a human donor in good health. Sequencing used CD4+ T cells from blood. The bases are TGTGCCAGCAGTTACGACCGCTCGTACCCTGAAGCTTTCTTT. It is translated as CASSYDRSYPEAFF.